The TCR beta chain described here comes from a study of T cell responses to AZD1222 COVID-19 vaccine. Study-wide findings and caveats: The study found vaccine-associated CD4 TCRs spanning spike, dominant at 160-218 and 743-854. Every sample of the repertoires postdated the peak T cell response. Regions left unmutated in variants are reportedly the target of nearly half of spike-specific TCRs.

To note about this clone: Its antigen is not known.

Sequencing used immunoSEQ multiplex PCR; TCRdb keeps in-frame clones, though not all of them. The data contain 110,000 or so clones, roughly 86% of them singletons. Germline loops: CDR1 MNHEY, CDR2 SVGAGI. V lost 6 bases, J lost 4 bases, and 19 bases lay in between. This CDR3 has 15 residues. Second-dose schedules of about 4 or about 12 weeks were combined. The rearrangement joins TRBV6-5 to TRBJ2-7, with D perhaps TRBD1 or TRBD2 (5 bases each). This sequence was found in an adult who received the AZD1222 COVID-19 vaccine. The sample in question was peripheral blood, obtained 28 days after the second AZD1222 dose. CDR3 DNA: TGTGCCAGCAGCCCCTGGGACGGAACGGATTACGAGCAGTACTTC. Translation: CASSPWDGTDYEQYF.